One and the same sample provided the 4 T cell receptor beta chains below, sequenced in a study of blood T cells in healthy people across ages. Combining a sample-barcoded 5' primer with a J-beta primer mix, a second PCR ran for roughly 7 to 12 cycles. Each CDR3 protein gets one entry after TCRdb re-called the 5' RACE reads with MiXCR. The repertoire consists of 550,000 to 800,000 distinct CDR3 sequences, with 21% occurring once and the leading ten covering around 3.4%. Sequencing was done on a sample of blood. These receptor sequences come from a man between 65 and 85 years old in good health.

The V call is TRBV6-4, the J call TRBJ2-3, with 7 bases aligning to TRBD1. V lost 11 bases to trimming and J lost 7 bases; unmatched junction nucleotides: 12. The CDR3 extends over 13 amino acids. Germline V CDR1 and CDR2: MRHNA, SNTAGT. The CDR3: CAGPKNRGNTQYF. Written as DNA, the CDR3 is TGTGCCGGCCCAAAAAACAGGGGAAATACGCAGTATTTT.

The chain joins TRBV29-1 to TRBJ2-7; D is uncertain. CDR3 length: 13 residues. Germline assignment: CDR1 SQVTM and CDR2 ANQGSEA. V was clipped by 2 bases and J by 0 bases, with 8 bases between them. CDR3 sequence (DNA): TGCAGCGTTGAACTGGCGAACTCCTACGAGCAGTACTTC. It codes for CSVELANSYEQYF.

A few counts support this clonotype. This chain connects TRBV20-1 to TRBJ1-4; TRBD1 agrees at 7 bases. Per the germline V gene, CDR1 is DFQATT and CDR2 is SNEGSKA (reference sequence). The CDR3 has 13 residues. Losses at the gene ends were 6 bases for V and 8 bases for J; bases not matched to a gene: 9. CDR3 coding DNA: TGCAGTGCCACACAGGGGCGAGGGGAAAAACTGTTTTTT. Its translation is CSATQGRGEKLFF.

This chain links TRBV30 with TRBJ2-5, with D possibly TRBD1 on 6 matching bases. The tail of the sequence fits TRBJ2-1 better, so the J call may be wrong. The length of the CDR3 is 12 residues. Germline loops: CDR1 GTSNPN, CDR2 SVGIG (reference sequence). CDR3: CAWRGTPVEQFF. CDR3 bases: TGTGCCTGGAGGGGGACACCGGTTGAGCAGTTCTTC.